A selection of T cell receptor beta chains follows, all from one sample in a study of early T cells in non-severe SARS-CoV-2 infection. In TCRdb, the 5' RACE reads were re-called with MiXCR into one record per CDR3 protein. This sample has roughly 75,000 distinct CDR3 sequences, with about an eighth found just once. Sequencing used whole blood. The receptor set was obtained from an adult who was a healthcare worker with PCR-confirmed SARS-CoV-2 infection or an uninfected control (not recorded which). CDR3s include the opening cysteine and the closing phenylalanine or tryptophan. Each record gives: CDR3 protein, CDR3 DNA, J gene, clone size, V gene, D gene. D genes are given only for firm matches. Rows may omit the clone size; those that give it use once, few, many or a size class.

cdr3_aa: CASSLEGSQETQYF
cdr3_nt: TGCGCCAGCAGCTTGGAAGGATCGCAAGAGACCCAGTACTTC
j_call: TRBJ2-5
clone_size: many
v_call: TRBV5-1
d_call: .

cdr3_aa: CASSLSAGGGGETQYF
cdr3_nt: TGTGCCAGCAGTTTATCCGCAGGGGGGGGAGGAGAGACCCAGTACTTC
j_call: TRBJ2-5
clone_size: few
v_call: TRBV28
d_call: .

cdr3_aa: CASSPPSPFTLHF
cdr3_nt: TGTGCCAGTAGTCCACCCAGCCCTTTCACCCTCCACTTT
j_call: TRBJ1-6
clone_size: many
v_call: TRBV19
d_call: .

cdr3_aa: CASSPDHGTVRGYTF
cdr3_nt: TGCGCCAGCAGCCCAGATCACGGGACAGTGAGAGGCTACACCTTC
j_call: TRBJ1-2
clone_size: .
v_call: TRBV5-1
d_call: TRBD1

cdr3_aa: CSGAFGDYSYEQYF
cdr3_nt: TGCAGCGGGGCATTTGGAGATTACTCCTACGAGCAGTACTTC
j_call: TRBJ2-7
clone_size: few
v_call: TRBV29-1
d_call: .

cdr3_aa: CASSLDSVSNYGYTF
cdr3_nt: TGTGCCAGCAGCTTGGACTCGGTTTCTAACTATGGCTACACCTTC
j_call: TRBJ1-2
clone_size: .
v_call: TRBV5-4
d_call: .

cdr3_aa: CAISILAGSASTGELFF
cdr3_nt: TGTGCCATCAGTATCCTAGCGGGATCCGCCAGCACCGGGGAGCTGTTTTTT
j_call: TRBJ2-2
clone_size: few
v_call: TRBV10-3
d_call: TRBD2

cdr3_aa: CASRPGTGGSTEAFF
cdr3_nt: TGTGCCAGCAGGCCCGGGACAGGGGGTAGCACTGAAGCTTTCTTT
j_call: TRBJ1-1
clone_size: .
v_call: TRBV21-1
d_call: .

cdr3_aa: CASSPVRQYGYTF
cdr3_nt: TGTGCCAGCAGCCCAGTCCGACAGTATGGCTACACCTTC
j_call: TRBJ1-2
clone_size: many
v_call: TRBV9
d_call: .

cdr3_aa: CASSEKWASEAFF
cdr3_nt: TGCGCCAGCAGTGAGAAGTGGGCTTCTGAAGCTTTCTTT
j_call: TRBJ1-1
clone_size: few
v_call: TRBV10-1
d_call: .

cdr3_aa: CASFLTGTDTQYF
cdr3_nt: TGTGCCAGCTTTCTGACAGGGACAGATACGCAGTATTTT
j_call: TRBJ2-3
clone_size: .
v_call: TRBV28
d_call: TRBD1

cdr3_aa: CASSLGGRSDPYEQYF
cdr3_nt: TGTGCCAGCAGCTTAGGTGGACGATCAGACCCCTACGAGCAGTACTTC
j_call: TRBJ2-7
clone_size: .
v_call: TRBV7-6
d_call: .

cdr3_aa: CASSQGEYQPQHF
cdr3_nt: TGTGCCAGCAGTCAGGGGGAATATCAGCCCCAGCATTTT
j_call: TRBJ1-5
clone_size: .
v_call: TRBV12-3/TRBV12-4
d_call: TRBD1

cdr3_aa: CASSGRISTGAGANVLTF
cdr3_nt: TGTGCCAGCAGCGGAAGAATCTCTACAGGGGCTGGGGCCAACGTCCTGACTTTC
j_call: TRBJ2-6
clone_size: .
v_call: TRBV9
d_call: TRBD1

cdr3_aa: CASSPIAGENEQFF
cdr3_nt: TGTGCCAGCAGCCCCATAGCGGGAGAGAATGAGCAGTTCTTC
j_call: TRBJ2-1
clone_size: few
v_call: TRBV7-3
d_call: TRBD2

cdr3_aa: CASRLGTSGSNEQFF
cdr3_nt: TGTGCCAGCAGGTTAGGGACTAGCGGGAGTAATGAGCAGTTCTTC
j_call: TRBJ2-1
clone_size: many
v_call: TRBV11-2
d_call: TRBD2

cdr3_aa: CATETENTGELFF
cdr3_nt: TGTGCCACCGAAACAGAGAACACCGGGGAGCTGTTTTTT
j_call: TRBJ2-2
clone_size: .
v_call: TRBV24-1
d_call: .

cdr3_aa: CASSFAGVNYGYTF
cdr3_nt: TGTGCCAGCAGTTTCGCAGGGGTAAACTATGGCTACACCTTC
j_call: TRBJ1-2
clone_size: few
v_call: TRBV28
d_call: .

cdr3_aa: CASSNAKRGGVYNEQFF
cdr3_nt: TGTGCCAGCAGCAACGCGAAGCGGGGCGGAGTCTACAATGAGCAGTTCTTC
j_call: TRBJ2-1
clone_size: .
v_call: TRBV13
d_call: TRBD2

cdr3_aa: CSARPSGTSGAQETQYF
cdr3_nt: TGCAGTGCTAGACCGAGCGGGACTAGCGGAGCCCAAGAGACCCAGTACTTC
j_call: TRBJ2-5
clone_size: .
v_call: TRBV20-1
d_call: TRBD2

cdr3_aa: CASSFPETYNEQFF
cdr3_nt: TGCGCCAGCAGCTTTCCAGAAACCTACAATGAGCAGTTCTTC
j_call: TRBJ2-1
clone_size: .
v_call: TRBV5-1
d_call: .

cdr3_aa: CASSFGLATGELFF
cdr3_nt: TGTGCCAGCAGTTTCGGACTAGCCACCGGGGAGCTGTTTTTT
j_call: TRBJ2-2
clone_size: .
v_call: TRBV28
d_call: TRBD2

cdr3_aa: CSANLRRGLDYGYTF
cdr3_nt: TGCAGTGCAAACCTCCGCAGGGGGCTAGACTATGGCTACACCTTC
j_call: TRBJ1-2
clone_size: many
v_call: TRBV20-1
d_call: TRBD1

cdr3_aa: CATSEADRTQYF
cdr3_nt: TGTGCCACCAGTGAGGCCGACAGAACGCAGTATTTT
j_call: TRBJ2-3
clone_size: .
v_call: TRBV24-1
d_call: .

cdr3_aa: CASSFRESTNEQFF
cdr3_nt: TGTGCCAGCAGTTTCCGGGAATCCACCAATGAGCAGTTCTTC
j_call: TRBJ2-1
clone_size: few
v_call: TRBV28
d_call: .

cdr3_aa: CASSLQGAGEQYF
cdr3_nt: TGTGCCAGCAGCCTACAGGGGGCGGGGGAGCAGTACTTC
j_call: TRBJ2-7
clone_size: .
v_call: TRBV3-1
d_call: TRBD1

cdr3_aa: CSVEGSRHTQETQYF
cdr3_nt: TGCAGCGTTGAAGGCAGCAGACATACACAAGAGACCCAGTACTTC
j_call: TRBJ2-5
clone_size: .
v_call: TRBV29-1
d_call: .

cdr3_aa: CASSQSGRADTQYF
cdr3_nt: TGTGCCAGCAGCCAATCTGGACGGGCGGATACGCAGTATTTT
j_call: TRBJ2-3
clone_size: many
v_call: TRBV7-2
d_call: .

cdr3_aa: CSARDSLAGIQETQYF
cdr3_nt: TGCAGTGCTAGAGATTCCCTAGCGGGCATCCAAGAGACCCAGTACTTC
j_call: TRBJ2-5
clone_size: few
v_call: TRBV20-1
d_call: TRBD2

cdr3_aa: CASSLALTGYEQYF
cdr3_nt: TGTGCCAGCAGCTTAGCGCTAACAGGATACGAGCAGTACTTC
j_call: TRBJ2-7
clone_size: many
v_call: TRBV7-9
d_call: .

cdr3_aa: CASLGGQGSYNEQFF
cdr3_nt: TGTGCCAGCTTGGGGGGACAGGGGAGTTACAATGAGCAGTTCTTC
j_call: TRBJ2-1
clone_size: many
v_call: TRBV12-3/TRBV12-4
d_call: TRBD1

cdr3_aa: CASSFSQGATNEKLFF
cdr3_nt: TGTGCCAGCAGCTTTTCCCAGGGAGCAACTAATGAAAAACTGTTTTTT
j_call: TRBJ1-4
clone_size: many
v_call: TRBV7-8
d_call: .

cdr3_aa: CSARDRTGANVLTF
cdr3_nt: TGCAGTGCTAGAGATAGGACTGGGGCCAACGTCCTGACTTTC
j_call: TRBJ2-6
clone_size: .
v_call: TRBV20-1
d_call: .

cdr3_aa: CASSLAGGSGDTQYF
cdr3_nt: TGTGCCAGCAGTCTAGCGGGAGGGTCAGGAGATACGCAGTATTTT
j_call: TRBJ2-3
clone_size: .
v_call: TRBV28
d_call: TRBD2

cdr3_aa: CASSSGTGVITYGYTF
cdr3_nt: TGTGCCAGCAGCTCCGGGACAGGGGTCATTACTTATGGCTACACCTTC
j_call: TRBJ1-2
clone_size: .
v_call: TRBV7-9
d_call: TRBD1

cdr3_aa: CASNQLLGTLYEQYF
cdr3_nt: TGTGCCAGCAACCAACTCCTCGGGACACTCTACGAGCAGTACTTC
j_call: TRBJ2-7
clone_size: .
v_call: TRBV6-5
d_call: .

cdr3_aa: CASSFNGGDYEQYF
cdr3_nt: TGTGCCAGCAGTTTTAACGGAGGAGACTACGAGCAGTACTTC
j_call: TRBJ2-7
clone_size: few
v_call: TRBV27
d_call: .

cdr3_aa: CAWSTTGRNIQYF
cdr3_nt: TGTGCCTGGAGTACGACAGGCAGAAACATTCAGTACTTC
j_call: TRBJ2-4
clone_size: .
v_call: TRBV30
d_call: .

cdr3_aa: CASSLSPGTNYGYTF
cdr3_nt: TGTGCCAGCAGTTTATCCCCCGGGACGAACTATGGCTACACCTTC
j_call: TRBJ1-2
clone_size: medium-sized
v_call: TRBV27
d_call: .

cdr3_aa: CATSSASGSLGLNEQFF
cdr3_nt: TGTGCCACCAGTAGTGCTAGCGGGAGCCTAGGACTGAATGAGCAGTTCTTC
j_call: TRBJ2-1
clone_size: many
v_call: TRBV24-1
d_call: TRBD2

cdr3_aa: CASSKGPGTSDLTEQFF
cdr3_nt: TGTGCCAGCAGCAAAGGCCCCGGGACTAGCGACCTCACTGAGCAGTTCTTC
j_call: TRBJ2-1
clone_size: few
v_call: TRBV21-1
d_call: .

cdr3_aa: CASSLGLGATYEQYF
cdr3_nt: TGTGCCAGCAGCCTAGGACTAGGGGCCACCTACGAGCAGTACTTC
j_call: TRBJ2-7
clone_size: few
v_call: TRBV11-2
d_call: TRBD2

cdr3_aa: CASSFQREGQETQYF
cdr3_nt: TGTGCCAGCAGTTTCCAGCGGGAGGGCCAAGAGACCCAGTACTTC
j_call: TRBJ2-5
clone_size: medium-sized
v_call: TRBV28
d_call: TRBD2

cdr3_aa: CASSLGLAGAYNEQFF
cdr3_nt: TGCGCCAGCAGCTTGGGACTAGCGGGAGCCTACAATGAGCAGTTCTTC
j_call: TRBJ2-1
clone_size: .
v_call: TRBV5-1
d_call: TRBD2

cdr3_aa: CASSLSWGQETQYF
cdr3_nt: TGTGCCAGCAGTTTAAGTTGGGGACAAGAGACCCAGTACTTC
j_call: TRBJ2-5
clone_size: many
v_call: TRBV7-2
d_call: .

cdr3_aa: CSASRNPGQGATQYF
cdr3_nt: TGCAGTGCTAGCCGCAACCCGGGACAGGGGGCAACGCAGTATTTT
j_call: TRBJ2-3
clone_size: .
v_call: TRBV20-1
d_call: TRBD1

cdr3_aa: CASSPPDWKSTYNEQFF
cdr3_nt: TGTGCCAGCTCACCCCCCGACTGGAAGAGTACCTACAATGAGCAGTTCTTC
j_call: TRBJ2-1
clone_size: few
v_call: TRBV18
d_call: .

cdr3_aa: CATSRDRPGINQPQHF
cdr3_nt: TGTGCCACCAGCAGAGATCGGCCAGGCATCAATCAGCCCCAGCATTTT
j_call: TRBJ1-5
clone_size: few
v_call: TRBV15
d_call: .

cdr3_aa: CASSDGTSGETQYF
cdr3_nt: TGCGCCAGCAGTGACGGGACTAGCGGAGAGACCCAGTACTTC
j_call: TRBJ2-5
clone_size: few
v_call: TRBV5-1
d_call: TRBD2

cdr3_aa: CASSPRDSRTGELFF
cdr3_nt: TGTGCCAGCAGTCCCCGGGACAGTCGGACCGGGGAGCTGTTTTTT
j_call: TRBJ2-2
clone_size: many
v_call: TRBV12-3/TRBV12-4
d_call: TRBD1

cdr3_aa: CASSLSRDIGYTF
cdr3_nt: TGTGCCAGCAGTTTGAGCAGGGATATTGGCTACACCTTC
j_call: TRBJ1-2
clone_size: .
v_call: TRBV28
d_call: .

cdr3_aa: CASSFGRAGEQFF
cdr3_nt: TGTGCCAGCAGTTTCGGGAGGGCCGGTGAGCAGTTCTTC
j_call: TRBJ2-1
clone_size: many
v_call: TRBV6-1
d_call: TRBD2

cdr3_aa: CASSVGGDVRSDTQYF
cdr3_nt: TGTGCCAGCAGCGTAGGAGGGGACGTGCGATCGGATACGCAGTATTTT
j_call: TRBJ2-3
clone_size: few
v_call: TRBV9
d_call: .

cdr3_aa: CASSIAGGPRRTGELFF
cdr3_nt: TGTGCCAGCAGCATAGCGGGAGGGCCCCGACGGACCGGGGAGCTGTTTTTT
j_call: TRBJ2-2
clone_size: few
v_call: TRBV28
d_call: TRBD2